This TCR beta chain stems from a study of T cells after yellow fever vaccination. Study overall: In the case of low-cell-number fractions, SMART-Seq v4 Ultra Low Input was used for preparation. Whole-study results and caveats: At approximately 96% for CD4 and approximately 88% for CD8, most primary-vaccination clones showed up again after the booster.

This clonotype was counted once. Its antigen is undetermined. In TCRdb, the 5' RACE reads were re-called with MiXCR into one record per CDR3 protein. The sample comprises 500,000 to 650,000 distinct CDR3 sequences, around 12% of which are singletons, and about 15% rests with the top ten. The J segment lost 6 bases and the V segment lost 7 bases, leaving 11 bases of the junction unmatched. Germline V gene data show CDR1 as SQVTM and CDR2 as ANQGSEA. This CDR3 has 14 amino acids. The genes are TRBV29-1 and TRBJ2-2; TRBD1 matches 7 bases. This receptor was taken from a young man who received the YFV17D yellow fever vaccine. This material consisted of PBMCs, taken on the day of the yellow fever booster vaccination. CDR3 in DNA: TGCAGCGCTGATCTACAGGGGCAGTCCGGGGAGCTGTTTTTT. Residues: CSADLQGQSGELFF.